The clone carrying this TCR beta chain is medium-sized within its sample. Antigen unknown. All patients were untreated before thyroid surgery. This specimen belongs to a study of metastatic and nonmetastatic thyroid tumors. Study-level information: Comparison of repertoires was carried out across blood and tumor or nodule tissue from malignant and benign thyroid patients. Study-wide results and limits: It was reported that TCR beta diversity was significantly higher in malignant thyroid tumors than benign nodules, in blood and tumor.

Via MiXCR, TCRdb re-called the PCR reads. In the table there are 25,000 to 30,000 clones, 23% of which are singletons. The source is a female donor with papillary thyroid cancer or a benign thyroid nodule (not recorded which). Some clones in this sample may be carry-over from other donors' samples. The sequenced sample consisted of blood.

The CDR3, as DNA: TGTGCCAGCAGCACAACAACAGTCCGGGACGGGGGGTATGGCTACACCTTC. Protein product: CASSTTTVRDGGYGYTF. The V and J genes are TRBV6-1 and TRBJ1-2; weak D call: TRBD1 (5 bases). Germline lookup yields CDR1 MNHNS and CDR2 SASEGT. Trimming shortened V by 6 bases and J by 5 bases, and 25 bases separated the two germline ends. The CDR3 has 17 residues.